The sample holds a few counts of the clone carrying this T cell receptor (beta chain). Antigen specificity is unknown. Template material for amplifying TCR beta CDR3 regions consisted of RNA transcripts. TCR CDR3 underwent first-round RT-PCR with the HTBI primer set. TCRdb re-called the multiplex PCR reads with MiXCR, one entry per CDR3 protein. Among around 300,000 distinct CDR3 sequences listed, 15% were seen once. V was cut by 0 bases and J by 8 bases, with 4 bases left in between. The CDR3 is made up of 11 amino acids. Germline V gives CDR1 MDHEN, CDR2 SYDVKM. Hyperthyroidism in the patients, aged 18 to 65, was newly diagnosed and under 2 months in duration. Uncontrolled infection, other autoimmune disease, pregnancy and lactation each barred patients from inclusion. These data belong to a study of T cells in Graves' hyperthyroidism and ophthalmopathy. For the study at large: Peripheral blood was acquired at first diagnosis, ahead of any therapy whatsoever. Study-level results: Most clonotypes that expanded in the thyroid above 0.001 also showed up in blood.

This clonotype was obtained from a woman aged 45-65 years with Graves' hyperthyroidism that later progressed to Graves' ophthalmopathy. Source material: blood. The rearrangement joins TRBV28 to TRBJ1-2; no clear D gene. The CDR3 protein is CASSLWEGYTF. The DNA for the CDR3 is TGTGCCAGCAGTTTATGGGAAGGCTACACCTTC.